This T cell receptor beta chain was observed in a study of CXCR3-negative and CXCR3-positive naive CD8 T cells. The TRB libraries of cDNA were built by UMI-labeled 5' RACE. TCRdb reprocessed the 5' RACE reads; each CDR3 protein has one entry and no DNA is given. This listing includes about 130,000 distinct CDR3 sequences. With respect to this clonotype: The antigen remains undetermined.

Study-wide results and caveats: Memory cells showed distinct TRBV-TRBJ patterns, while the two naive subsets matched.

Every subset of CD8+ T cells was sorted in triplicate at fewer than 350,000 cells each. The authors gated naive CD8+ T cells as CD45RO-CCR7+CD27+CD95-. Per germline, CDR1 MNHEY and CDR2 SVGAGI. The CDR3 length is 15 residues. The sequenced material came from naive CXCR3- CD8+ T cells from blood. Subset in this sample: CD45RO-CCR7+CD27+CD95- naive CD8+ T cells lacking CXCR3 (TNR3-). The rearrangement joins TRBV6-5 to TRBJ1-1; the TCRdb call, TRBD1, lacks DNA for checking. This sequence was found in a human donor in good health. Some clones in this sample may be carry-over from other donors' samples. CDR3 residues: CASRSGETTFTEAFF.